The clone carrying this TCR beta chain was counted only a few times. Its specificity is not known. A universal primer site was added by template switching, and unique molecular identifiers were carried by the cDNA. TCRdb reprocessed the 5' RACE reads via MiXCR and lists one record per CDR3 protein. This table holds roughly 720,000 distinct CDR3 sequences, 18% found once. The data belong to a study of identical twins. Study findings and constraints: The study reached conclusions through statistical analysis that was cross-sectional, not following the same donors.

These same records also appear under a second study, on T cells expressing NK-cell markers. From that report: The study sequenced eight donors, seven HCMV-seropositive and one seronegative. Dominant NKG2C+ clonotypes in a handful of donors made up roughly 1.0-7.0% of CD8+ T cells.

This TCR derives from a woman in her late teens or twenties in good health. The sample consisted of PBMCs.

CDR3 DNA sequence: TGTGCCAGCAGCCAAGGCTCGGGGAGGGGAGCTGGGGCCAACGTCCTGACTTTC. Translating it yields CASSQGSGRGAGANVLTF. This chain links TRBV3-1 with TRBJ2-6, with 7 bases aligning to TRBD2. The V gene's germline CDR1 is LGHDT and CDR2 YNNKEL (reference sequence). The CDR3 has 18 residues. Trimming took 1 base from V and 2 from J; bases not matched to a gene: 8.